The 27 T cell receptor beta chains given below trace back to one sample, sequenced in a study of patients and donors after allogeneic stem cell transplantation. Each CDR3 protein gets one entry after TCRdb re-called the RT-PCR reads with MiXCR. The data contain approximately 150,000 distinct CDR3 sequences, around 30% of them singletons. Sequences were obtained from blood, either unsorted or a sorted T cell fraction (not recorded which). The receptors shown here come from a human donor who was either an allogeneic HSCT recipient or a stem cell or donor lymphocyte infusion donor (not recorded which). It is not recorded whose cells these are; they may come from a transplant donor.

This clonotype appeared a few times. This chain connects TRBV5-1 to TRBJ2-1; perhaps TRBD2 as D (5 bases). Per the germline V gene, CDR1 is SGHRS and CDR2 is YFSETQ. The CDR3 covers 11 residues. Trimming cost V 4 bases and J 12 bases, with 11 bases left between them. CDR3 sequence reads: CASSPGNLQFF. In nucleotides, the CDR3 is TGCGCCAGCAGCCCCGGGAACTTGCAGTTCTTC.

This clonotype has at least ten counts. The chain has TRBV7-9 and TRBJ1-1; D remains unclear. Between the trimmed V and J ends, which lost 3 bases and 5 bases, there was a span of 10 bases. The CDR3 runs to 13 residues. Germline lookup yields CDR1 SEHNR and CDR2 FQNEAQ (reference sequence). The CDR3 is CASSLNLRTEAFF. The CDR3 DNA sequence: TGTGCCAGCAGCTTGAACCTTAGGACTGAAGCTTTCTTT.

This clonotype showed up just a few times. The chain has TRBV12-3 or TRBV12-4 and TRBJ2-5; 7 nucleotides match TRBD1. The CDR3 extends over 15 amino acids. Germline trimming cut 6 bases from V and 3 bases from J; bases unmatched to any gene: 10. Written as DNA, the CDR3 is TGTGCCAGCAGGCCCGGGACAGCGACGGAAGAGACCCAGTACTTC. This codes for CASRPGTATEETQYF.

There are a few counts of this clonotype. The CDR3 protein is CASSHSYNEQFF. The CDR3 DNA reads TGTGCCAGCAGCCATTCCTACAATGAGCAGTTCTTC. This sequence joins TRBV11-2 and TRBJ2-1; D is uncertain. CDR1 is SGHAT and CDR2 is FQNNGV in the germline V gene. The germline V and J ends were trimmed by 5 bases and 1 base, with 3 bases remaining between them. The CDR3 totals 12 residues.

This clonotype was seen only a few times. The chain combines TRBV7-2 with TRBJ1-2, with D possibly being TRBD1 (6 bases). Germline-derived CDR1 and CDR2 are SGHTA and FQGNSA. CDR3 length: 13 amino acids. V was trimmed by 2 bases and J by 8 bases, leaving 12 bases between them. CDR3 loop: CASSLPGARGYTF. For the CDR3, the DNA is TGTGCCAGCAGCTTACCGGGGGCTCGGGGCTACACCTTC.

This clonotype was detected a few times. The V call is TRBV10-3, the J call TRBJ2-7; no definite D call. There are 12 residues in the CDR3. Trimming removed 10 bases from V and 2 bases from J, with 12 bases in between. The germline CDR1 and CDR2 sequences are ENHRY and SYGVKD. The CDR3 DNA follows: TGTGCCAGCGCGGCAGTTCCCTACGAGCAGTACTTC. Residues: CASAAVPYEQYF.

CDR3 amino acids: CASAGSYGYTF. CDR3 bases: TGTGCCAGCGCAGGGTCCTATGGCTACACCTTC. The chain employs TRBV12-3 or TRBV12-4 and TRBJ1-2; tentative D call: TRBD1 (5 bases). The CDR3 totals 11 residues. Trimming removed 8 bases from V and 4 bases from J, with 8 bases in between.

V is TRBV6-5 and J is TRBJ2-5, with D possibly being TRBD2 (5 bases). The CDR3 loop spans 14 amino acids. Germline CDR1 reads MNHEY; CDR2 reads SVGAGI. V was shortened by 2 bases and J by 1 base, with 8 bases between the two germline ends. This chain's CDR3 is CASSYTTTQETQYF. As DNA, the CDR3 is TGTGCCAGCAGTTACACGACTACCCAAGAGACCCAGTACTTC.

This rearrangement joins TRBV2 to TRBJ2-5, with D perhaps TRBD1 (6 bases). The CDR3 length is 13 residues. V shed 7 bases and J shed 2 bases, with 11 bases lying between them. The germline V gene has CDR1 SNHLY and CDR2 FYNNEI. The CDR3 loop reads CASKVGTQETQYF. The CDR3 bases are TGTGCCAGCAAAGTCGGGACACAAGAGACCCAGTACTTC.

The chain employs TRBV6-5 and TRBJ2-7; TRBD2 agrees at 8 bases. V dropped 6 bases and J dropped 1; count of bases not matched to a gene: 8. The V gene's germline CDR1 is MNHEY and CDR2 SVGAGI. The CDR3 extends over 15 amino acids. In nucleotides, the CDR3 is TGTGCCAGCAGCCGGAGCGGGGGAACTTCCTACGAGCAGTACTTC. This codes for CASSRSGGTSYEQYF.

This clonotype was counted only a few times. The chain carries TRBV20-1 and TRBJ2-7; D uncertain. CDR3 length: 11 residues. Trimming shortened V by 0 bases and J by 2 bases, and 2 bases separated the two germline ends. CDR1 and CDR2 from the germline V gene are DFQATT and SNEGSKA (reference sequence). CDR3 sequence (DNA): TGCAGTGCTAGAGATCCCTACGAGCAGTACTTC. Translation gives CSARDPYEQYF.

The chain recombines TRBV6-5 with TRBJ2-3; a possible D gene is TRBD2 (5 bases). Trimming pared 6 bases from V and 4 bases from J, leaving 17 bases between. This CDR3 contains 15 residues. Germline-derived CDR1 and CDR2 are MNHEY and SVGAGI. CDR3 in DNA: TGTGCCAGCAGCTCTTCTTGGACTGGGCCAGATACGCAGTATTTT. Translation gives CASSSSWTGPDTQYF.

This clonotype has ten or more counts. J is TRBJ1-1 and V is TRBV5-5; D is uncertain. CDR3 length: 15 amino acids. V shed 5 bases and J shed 0 bases, with 14 bases lying between them. Looked up from germline, CDR1 is SGHKS and CDR2 is YYEKEE (reference sequence). The CDR3 region is CASRRIPLMNTEAFF. CDR3 sequence (DNA): TGTGCCAGCAGGCGGATTCCTCTCATGAACACTGAAGCTTTCTTT.

This clonotype was counted only a few times. The CDR3 spells CASSQEWRDAVTDTQYF. The CDR3 DNA follows: TGCGCCAGCAGCCAAGAGTGGAGGGACGCAGTCACAGATACGCAGTATTTT. The V call is TRBV4-1, the J call TRBJ2-3; weak D call: TRBD2 (6 bases). The CDR3 length is 17 residues. The V gene lost 0 bases and the J gene lost 2 bases, with 15 bases spanning the gap. Looked up from germline, CDR1 is MGHRA and CDR2 is YSYEKL.

The V gene is TRBV18, the J gene TRBJ2-6; D is possibly TRBD1 (5 bases). The CDR3 runs 16 residues. V gave up 2 bases and J gave up 1 base, with 9 bases separating them. Germline V gene sequence: CDR1 KGHSH, CDR2 LQKENI. The CDR3 sequence: CASSPNRGSGANVLTF. The CDR3 DNA is TGTGCCAGCTCACCAAATAGGGGATCTGGGGCCAACGTCCTGACTTTC.

This clonotype was seen only a few times. The chain has TRBV20-1 and TRBJ2-3; D is unclear. V was pared by 3 bases and J by 0 bases, with 7 bases between. The CDR3 extends over 13 amino acids. Looked up from germline, CDR1 is DFQATT and CDR2 is SNEGSKA (reference sequence). The CDR3 loop is CSASSRSTDTQYF. For the CDR3, the DNA is TGCAGTGCTAGCTCGAGGAGCACAGATACGCAGTATTTT.

The chain employs TRBV29-1 and TRBJ2-7, with a tentative D call TRBD2 (6 bases). The CDR3 spans 13 residues. V was shortened by 7 bases and J by 2 bases, with 15 bases between the two germline ends. CDR1 is SQVTM, CDR2 ANQGSEA, per germline. The CDR3, as DNA: TGCAGCGCCCGGGACTTAGCTACCTACGAGCAGTACTTC. Amino acids: CSARDLATYEQYF.

There are a few counts of this clonotype. The V and J genes are TRBV5-6 and TRBJ1-4; TRBD1 is a possible D gene (5 bases). The CDR3 loop spans 15 amino acids. Germline lookup yields CDR1 SGHDT and CDR2 YYEEEE. Trimming took 2 bases from V and 11 from J, leaving 19 bases between them. Written as DNA, the CDR3 is TGTGCCAGCAGCTTAACGACAGTGACCTCAGGGAAACTGTTTTTT. This gives the protein CASSLTTVTSGKLFF.

There are a few counts of this clonotype. This chain links TRBV4-1 with TRBJ2-7; TRBD2 matches at 8 bases. This CDR3 region has 16 residues. J was trimmed by 3 bases and V by 0 bases; bases with no gene match: 7. Germline V gene lookup returns CDR1 MGHRA and CDR2 YSYEKL. CDR3 residues: CASSQELADQDYEQYF. For the CDR3, the DNA is TGCGCCAGCAGCCAAGAACTAGCGGACCAAGACTACGAGCAGTACTTC.

The table lists this clonotype with a few counts. V is TRBV7-9 and J is TRBJ1-1; D unclear. The CDR3 runs to 12 residues. Germline V gene data show CDR1 as SEHNR and CDR2 as FQNEAQ (reference sequence). V lost 5 bases and J 5 bases, leaving 9 bases between the germline ends. CDR3 sequence: CASSQTWTEAFF. The CDR3 nucleotides are TGTGCCAGCAGCCAGACTTGGACTGAAGCTTTCTTT.

The table lists this clonotype with a few counts. The V gene is TRBV27, the J gene TRBJ2-7; 8 bases fit TRBD1. The CDR3 is 13 residues long. Per the germline V gene, CDR1 is MNHEY and CDR2 is SMNVEV (reference sequence). Trimming took 5 bases from V and 5 from J; bases not matched to a gene: 5. The DNA of the CDR3 is TGTGCCAGCAGTCCGGGACAGGTCGACGAGCAGTACTTC. Encoded protein: CASSPGQVDEQYF.

This chain links TRBV4-3 with TRBJ1-5; D perhaps matches TRBD1 (6 bases). Trimming stripped 0 bases from V and 8 bases from J, with 14 bases between. This CDR3 is built from 15 residues. From germline, CDR1 is LGHNA and CDR2 YSLEER. CDR3 region: CASSQDTQGEKPQHF. The CDR3 nucleotides read TGCGCCAGCAGCCAAGATACACAGGGTGAAAAGCCCCAGCATTTT.

Only a few counts were recorded for this clonotype. The V call is TRBV12-3 or TRBV12-4, the J call TRBJ1-2; the D gene is possibly TRBD1 (5 bases). CDR3 length equals 15 residues. V lost 8 bases, J lost 5 bases, and 21 bases lay in between. The CDR3 is CASSGVVRSFYGYTF. The DNA of the CDR3 is TGTGCCAGCTCGGGGGTGGTCAGATCATTTTATGGCTACACCTTC.

This clonotype was detected a few times. The chain combines TRBV12-3 or TRBV12-4 with TRBJ1-1; TRBD1 might be the D (5 bases). With 5 bases removed from V and 1 base from J, the gap between germline ends came to 14 bases. This CDR3 region has 15 residues. The CDR3 protein is CASSRQLVQNTEAFF. In DNA, the CDR3 is TGTGCCAGCAGTCGACAGCTCGTACAGAACACTGAAGCTTTCTTT.

The chain recombines TRBV5-1 with TRBJ1-1; the D is unclear. This CDR3 region has 14 residues. The germline gives CDR1 SGHRS, CDR2 YFSETQ. The V end lost 3 bases, the J end lost 4 bases, and 13 bases lay between the germline ends. Written as DNA, the CDR3 is TGCGCCAGCAGCTCTAGTATGATGGGCACTGAAGCTTTCTTT. Protein product: CASSSSMMGTEAFF. The full variable domain, in which reference TRBV5-1 and TRBJ1-1 provide the parts outside the CDR3, is KAGVTQTPRYLIKTRGQQVTLSCSPISGHRSVSWYQQTPGQGLQFLFEYFSETQRNKGNFPGRFSGRQFSNSRSEMNVSTLELGDSALYLCASSSSMMGTEAFFGQGTRLTVV.

This clonotype showed up just once. The chain carries TRBV12-3 or TRBV12-4 and TRBJ2-1; D gene unclear. Deletions cut 5 bases from V and 5 bases from J, with 7 bases between. CDR3 length: 12 amino acids. The CDR3 protein is CASSTTHNEQFF. DNA of the CDR3: TGTGCCAGCAGTACTACTCACAATGAGCAGTTCTTC.

This clonotype was detected only a few times. The chain recombines TRBV18 with TRBJ1-1; tentatively, D is TRBD1 (5 bases). Germline CDR1 is KGHSH and CDR2 is LQKENI. V was trimmed by 3 bases and J by 0 bases, leaving 8 bases between them. The CDR3 contains 14 residues. In DNA form, the CDR3 reads TGTGCCAGCTCACCCAGGGTGATGAACACTGAAGCTTTCTTT. Amino acid sequence: CASSPRVMNTEAFF.